One T cell receptor beta chain is described in this entry. Its matching antigen is unknown. The authors ran a second PCR of roughly 6 to 11 cycles using a sample-barcoded 5' primer and a J-beta primer mix. TCRdb processed the 5' RACE reads anew with MiXCR; each CDR3 protein has one entry. The sample lists 1.5 million to 2 million distinct CDR3 sequences; around 42% were seen once. Each sample provided at least 5 micrograms of extracted total RNA. This record comes from a study of blood T cells in healthy people across ages. Study-level results: The diversity estimates, figures obtained from one million T cells, were considered underestimates.

The specimen sequenced was blood. The TCR was taken from a human donor in good health.

Here the CDR3 reads CASSRVPPHGQFF. As DNA, the CDR3 is TGTGCCAGCTCCCGCGTCCCTCCTCACGGGCAGTTCTTC. The chain joins TRBV12-3 or TRBV12-4 to TRBJ2-1, with unresolved D. The germline V and J ends were trimmed by 8 bases and 12 bases, with 20 bases remaining between them. The CDR3 contains 13 residues.